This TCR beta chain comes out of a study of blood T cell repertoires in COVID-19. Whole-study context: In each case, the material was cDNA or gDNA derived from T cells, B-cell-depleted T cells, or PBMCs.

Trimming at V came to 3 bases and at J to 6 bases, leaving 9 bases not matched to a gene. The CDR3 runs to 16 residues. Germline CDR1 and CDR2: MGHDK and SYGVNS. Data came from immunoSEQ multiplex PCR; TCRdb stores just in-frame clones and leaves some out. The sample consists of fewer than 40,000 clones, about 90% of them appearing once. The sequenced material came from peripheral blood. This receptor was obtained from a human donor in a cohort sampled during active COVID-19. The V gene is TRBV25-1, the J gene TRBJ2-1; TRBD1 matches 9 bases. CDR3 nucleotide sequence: TGTGCCAGCAGTGACCCACAGGGGGCGAGGGTCAATGAGCAGTTCTTC. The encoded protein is CASSDPQGARVNEQFF.